The present T cell receptor beta chain was sequenced within a study of shared clonotypes between healthy human individuals. Study-level information: Each donor's CD4 naive and CD4 memory cells filled three plates apiece, CD8 naive two, and CD8 memory one.

Original handling: With immunoSEQ giving junction-only sequences and no quality scores, filtering differed. The assay was immunoSEQ multiplex PCR, and TCRdb's table has in-frame clones only and misses some. V and J calls and clone size are copied from that table; D and trimming were computed from the DNA. The sample has approximately 2,300,000 clones, less than 95% seen once; the top ten hold 0.3% to 0.4%. Comments on this clone: Its antigen is not identified. Other nucleotide sequences from this sample produce the same CDR3.

In germline, CDR1 is SEHNR, CDR2 FQNEAQ (reference sequence). J was trimmed by 2 bases and V by 5 bases; bases with no gene match: 5. The CDR3 runs to 14 residues. Regarding the study as a whole: In this cohort, only blood was sampled, and tissue repertoires likely differ.

The chain combines TRBV7-9 with TRBJ1-1, with 7 bases that match TRBD1. This TCR came from a young man in good health. Some clones in this sample may be carry-over from other donors' samples. Sample: naive CD4+ T cells from PBMCs. Described subset: CD45RA+ positively selected. In DNA, the CDR3 is TGTGCCAGCAGCCCCGACAGGGAAAACACTGAAGCTTTCTTT. Translation gives CASSPDRENTEAFF.